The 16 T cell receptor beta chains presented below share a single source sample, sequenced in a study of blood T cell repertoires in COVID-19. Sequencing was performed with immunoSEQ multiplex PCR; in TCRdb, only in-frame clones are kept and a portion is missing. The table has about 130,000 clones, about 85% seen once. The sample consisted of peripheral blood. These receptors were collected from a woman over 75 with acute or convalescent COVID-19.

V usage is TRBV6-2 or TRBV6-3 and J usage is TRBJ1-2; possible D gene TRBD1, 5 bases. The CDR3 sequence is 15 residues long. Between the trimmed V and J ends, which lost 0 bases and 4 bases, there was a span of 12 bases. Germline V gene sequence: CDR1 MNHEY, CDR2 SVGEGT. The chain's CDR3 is CASSYSRRGSYGYTF. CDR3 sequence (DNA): TGTGCCAGCAGTTACTCGAGGAGGGGAAGCTATGGCTACACCTTC.

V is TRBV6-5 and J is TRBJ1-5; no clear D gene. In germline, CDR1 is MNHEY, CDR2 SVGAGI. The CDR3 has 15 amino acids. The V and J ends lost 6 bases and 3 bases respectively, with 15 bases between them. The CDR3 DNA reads TGTGCCAGCAGCCCCGACGGGTACTACAATCAGCCCCAGCATTTT. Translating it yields CASSPDGYYNQPQHF.

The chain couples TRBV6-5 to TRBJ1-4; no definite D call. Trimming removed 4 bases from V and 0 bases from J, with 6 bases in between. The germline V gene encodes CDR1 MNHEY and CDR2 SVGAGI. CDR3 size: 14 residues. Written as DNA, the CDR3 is TGTGCCAGCAGTTTGGGAGCAACTAATGAAAAACTGTTTTTT. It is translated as CASSLGATNEKLFF.

The CDR3 sequence is CASSQSPIIAGGTGELFF. Here the CDR3 DNA reads TGCGCCAGCAGCCAATCCCCCATTATCGCGGGGGGCACCGGGGAGCTGTTTTTT. J is TRBJ2-2 and V is TRBV4-3, with TRBD2 identical over 8 bases. The J segment lost 4 bases and the V segment lost 2 bases, leaving 12 bases of the junction unmatched. CDR1 is LGHNA and CDR2 is YSLEER in the germline V gene. The CDR3 contains 18 residues.

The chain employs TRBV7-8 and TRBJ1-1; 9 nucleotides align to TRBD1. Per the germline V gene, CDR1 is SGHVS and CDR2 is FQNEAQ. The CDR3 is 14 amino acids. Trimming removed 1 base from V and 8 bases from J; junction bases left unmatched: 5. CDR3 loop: CASSLGRTGEEAFF. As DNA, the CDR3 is TGTGCCAGCAGCTTAGGGCGGACAGGGGAGGAAGCTTTCTTT. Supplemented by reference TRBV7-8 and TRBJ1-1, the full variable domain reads GAGVSQSPRYKVAKRGQDVALRCDPISGHVSLFWYQQALGQGPEFLTYFQNEAQLDKSGLPSDRFFAERPEGSVSTLKIQRTQQEDSAVYLCASSLGRTGEEAFFGQGTRLTVV.

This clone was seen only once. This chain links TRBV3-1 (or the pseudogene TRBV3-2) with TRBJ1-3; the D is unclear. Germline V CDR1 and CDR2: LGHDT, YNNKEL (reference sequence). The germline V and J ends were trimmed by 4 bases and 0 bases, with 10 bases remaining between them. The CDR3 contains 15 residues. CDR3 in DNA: TGTGCCAGCAGCCGTAGAGGCATCTCTGGAAACACCATATATTTT. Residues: CASSRRGISGNTIYF.

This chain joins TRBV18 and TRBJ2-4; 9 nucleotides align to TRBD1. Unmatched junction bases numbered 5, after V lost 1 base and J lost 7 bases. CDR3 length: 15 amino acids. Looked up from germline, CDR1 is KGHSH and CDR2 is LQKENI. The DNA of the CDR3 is TGTGCCAGCTCACCACGTGCGACAGGGGGGAACATTCAGTACTTC. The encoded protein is CASSPRATGGNIQYF.

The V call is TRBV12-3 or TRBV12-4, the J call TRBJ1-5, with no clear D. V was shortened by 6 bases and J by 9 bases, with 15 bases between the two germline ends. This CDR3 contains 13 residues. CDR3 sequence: CASSPDRSWPQHF. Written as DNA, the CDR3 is TGTGCCAGCAGCCCAGATCGATCATGGCCCCAGCATTTT.

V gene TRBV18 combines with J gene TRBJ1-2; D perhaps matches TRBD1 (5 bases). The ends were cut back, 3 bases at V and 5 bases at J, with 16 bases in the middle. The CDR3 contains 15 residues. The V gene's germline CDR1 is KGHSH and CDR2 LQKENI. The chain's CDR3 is CASSPSPGNFYGYTF. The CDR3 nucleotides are TGTGCCAGCTCACCCTCCCCAGGGAATTTTTATGGCTACACCTTC.

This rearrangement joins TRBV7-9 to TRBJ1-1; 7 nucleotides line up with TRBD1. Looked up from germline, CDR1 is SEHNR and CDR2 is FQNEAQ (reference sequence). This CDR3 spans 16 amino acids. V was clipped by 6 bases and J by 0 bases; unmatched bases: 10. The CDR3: CASSSRQGLMNTEAFF. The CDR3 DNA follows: TGTGCCAGCAGTTCCCGACAGGGCCTTATGAACACTGAAGCTTTCTTT.

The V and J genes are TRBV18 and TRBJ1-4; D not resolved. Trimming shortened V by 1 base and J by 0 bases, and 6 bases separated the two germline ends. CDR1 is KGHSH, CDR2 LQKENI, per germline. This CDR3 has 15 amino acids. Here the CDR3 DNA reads TGTGCCAGCTCACCACAGCGTGCAACTAATGAAAAACTGTTTTTT. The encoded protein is CASSPQRATNEKLFF.

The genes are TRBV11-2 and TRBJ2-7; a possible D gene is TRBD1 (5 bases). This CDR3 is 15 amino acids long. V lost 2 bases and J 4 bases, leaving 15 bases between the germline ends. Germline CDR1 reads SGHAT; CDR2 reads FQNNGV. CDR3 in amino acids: CASSLSRESRYEQYF. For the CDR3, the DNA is TGTGCCAGCAGCTTATCCAGGGAATCGAGGTACGAGCAGTACTTC.

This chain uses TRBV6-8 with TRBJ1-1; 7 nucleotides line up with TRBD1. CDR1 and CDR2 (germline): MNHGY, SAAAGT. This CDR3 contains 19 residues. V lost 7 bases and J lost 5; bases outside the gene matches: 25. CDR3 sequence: CASIHHLLGTDSRGTEAFF. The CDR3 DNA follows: TGTGCCAGCATCCACCATTTGTTGGGGACAGACTCGAGAGGGACTGAAGCTTTCTTT.

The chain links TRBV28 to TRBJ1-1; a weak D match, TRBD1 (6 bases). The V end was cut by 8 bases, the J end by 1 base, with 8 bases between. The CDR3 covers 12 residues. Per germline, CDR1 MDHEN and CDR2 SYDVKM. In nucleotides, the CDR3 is TGTGCCAGCGTACAGGGGAACACTGAAGCTTTCTTT. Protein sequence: CASVQGNTEAFF.

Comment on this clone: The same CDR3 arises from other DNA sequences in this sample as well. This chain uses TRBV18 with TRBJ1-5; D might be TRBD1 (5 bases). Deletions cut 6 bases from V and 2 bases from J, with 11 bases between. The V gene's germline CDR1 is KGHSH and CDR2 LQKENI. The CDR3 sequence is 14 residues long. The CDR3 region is CASSLGGGNQPQHF. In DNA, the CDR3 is TGTGCCAGCTCCTTGGGGGGGGGCAATCAGCCCCAGCATTTT. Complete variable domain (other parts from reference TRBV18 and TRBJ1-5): NAGVMQNPRHLVRRRGQEARLRCSPMKGHSHVYWYRQLPEEGLKFMVYLQKENIIDESGMPKERFSAEFPKEGPSILRIQQVVRGDSAAYFCASSLGGGNQPQHFGDGTRLSIL.

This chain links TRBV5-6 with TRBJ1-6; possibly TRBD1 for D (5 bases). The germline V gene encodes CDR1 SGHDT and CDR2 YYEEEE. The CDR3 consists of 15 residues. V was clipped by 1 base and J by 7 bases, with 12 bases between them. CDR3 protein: CASSLRGIENSPLHF. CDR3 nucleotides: TGTGCCAGCAGCTTGAGGGGCATTGAGAATTCACCCCTCCACTTT.